This TCR beta chain was documented in a study of T-cell reconstitution after alpha-beta-depleted transplantation in children. Unique molecular identifiers were incorporated into the prepared TCRbeta library. From the PCR reads, TCRdb called clonotypes with MiXCR, one entry per CDR3 protein. The sample holds about 980,000 distinct CDR3 sequences, about 29% seen once. CDR1 is SGHTA, CDR2 FQGNSA, per germline. The V gene lost 4 bases and the J gene lost 1 base, with 10 bases spanning the gap. CDR3 length: 14 amino acids. Concerning this clonotype: Its antigen is unknown.

General study findings and limits: There were some patients whose high TCRbeta diversity at day 60 came from surviving recipient T cells and thymic progenitors.

The material was PBMCs, mostly from graft donor cells, obtained 360 days after TCRalphabeta/CD19-depleted stem cell transplant. The chain uses TRBV7-2 and TRBJ1-1; no clear D. The clonotype originates from a boy under two years old who had a stem cell transplant for SCID, so the T cells may come from the graft donor. Written as DNA, the CDR3 is TGTGCCAGCAGCTATAATACAAGGAACACTGAAGCTTTCTTT. Translation gives CASSYNTRNTEAFF. Supplemented by reference TRBV7-2 and TRBJ1-1, the full variable domain reads GAGVSQSPSNKVTEKGKDVELRCDPISGHTALYWYRQSLGQGLEFLIYFQGNSAPDKSGLPSDRFSAERTGGSVSTLTIQRTQQEDSAVYLCASSYNTRNTEAFFGQGTRLTVV.